Listed below are T cell receptor beta chains from one sample, sequenced in a study of response to subunit inactivated influenza vaccine. TCRdb recomputed calls from the RT-PCR reads with MiXCR, one row per CDR3 protein. Of almost 600,000 distinct CDR3 sequences in the sample, approximately 15% were seen once. The sequenced sample was PBMCs from blood, obtained about 13 days after vaccination. The receptors originated from a middle-aged man who received an inactivated influenza vaccine. Each CDR3 is given with its conserved first and last residue. Each record gives: clone size, J gene, CDR3 length, V gene, D gene, CDR3 protein, CDR3 DNA. A D gene is named only where the DNA matches it firmly. Only part of the rows carry a size: once, few, many, or a class if the clone is expanded.

.,TRBJ2-1,11,TRBV6-2/TRBV6-3,.,CASSVREEQFF,TGTGCCAGCAGTGTGAGGGAAGAGCAGTTCTTC
.,TRBJ2-2,16,TRBV10-3,.,CAISESPGLRTGELFF,TGTGCCATCAGTGAGAGTCCGGGACTTCGCACCGGGGAGCTGTTTTTT
many,TRBJ2-1,19,TRBV11-1,TRBD1,CASSGPELQGAGSYNEQFF,TGTGCCAGCAGCGGACCGGAACTACAGGGGGCTGGGTCCTACAATGAGCAGTTCTTC
.,TRBJ1-4,15,TRBV14,.,CASSQQGTTNEKLFF,TGTGCCAGCAGCCAGCAGGGGACGACTAATGAAAAACTGTTTTTT
.,TRBJ2-3,12,TRBV6-1,.,CASSGDADTQYF,TGTGCCAGCAGTGGGGATGCAGATACGCAGTATTTT
many,TRBJ2-3,12,TRBV11-3,.,CASSLNTDTQYF,TGTGCCAGCAGCCTAAACACAGATACGCAGTATTTT
.,TRBJ2-3,16,TRBV28,TRBD2,CASNTGLAGWSDTQYF,TGTGCCAGCAATACGGGACTAGCGGGATGGTCAGATACGCAGTATTTT
few,TRBJ1-3,13,TRBV29-1,TRBD1,CSVVTGAGNTIYF,TGCAGCGTCGTAACAGGGGCTGGAAACACCATATATTTT
.,TRBJ2-1,14,TRBV7-9,.,CASSPARDKNEQFF,TGTGCCAGCAGCCCCGCTCGGGACAAGAATGAGCAGTTCTTC
few,TRBJ2-1,15,TRBV15,TRBD2,CATSPARGTYNEQFF,TGTGCCACCAGCCCGGCGCGGGGGACGTACAATGAGCAGTTCTTC
.,TRBJ1-2,13,TRBV12-3/TRBV12-4,TRBD1,CASSWTGGWGYTF,TGTGCCAGCAGTTGGACAGGGGGCTGGGGCTACACCTTC
few,TRBJ1-2,12,TRBV4-1,.,CASSPPKWDYTF,TGCGCCAGCAGCCCACCGAAGTGGGACTACACCTTC
.,TRBJ1-2,12,TRBV28,.,CASSNPGGGYTF,TGTGCCAGCAGTAACCCTGGTGGTGGCTACACCTTC
.,TRBJ2-7,15,TRBV6-5,TRBD1,CASSFRDRGSLEQYF,TGTGCCAGCAGTTTCCGGGACAGGGGCTCTCTCGAGCAGTACTTC
.,TRBJ2-3,15,TRBV2,TRBD1,CASSEGDRPSDTQYF,TGTGCCAGCAGTGAAGGGGACAGGCCCTCAGATACGCAGTATTTT
.,TRBJ2-3,15,TRBV20-1,TRBD1,CSARDAQGSMDTQYF,TGCAGTGCTAGAGATGCACAGGGGAGTATGGATACGCAGTATTTT